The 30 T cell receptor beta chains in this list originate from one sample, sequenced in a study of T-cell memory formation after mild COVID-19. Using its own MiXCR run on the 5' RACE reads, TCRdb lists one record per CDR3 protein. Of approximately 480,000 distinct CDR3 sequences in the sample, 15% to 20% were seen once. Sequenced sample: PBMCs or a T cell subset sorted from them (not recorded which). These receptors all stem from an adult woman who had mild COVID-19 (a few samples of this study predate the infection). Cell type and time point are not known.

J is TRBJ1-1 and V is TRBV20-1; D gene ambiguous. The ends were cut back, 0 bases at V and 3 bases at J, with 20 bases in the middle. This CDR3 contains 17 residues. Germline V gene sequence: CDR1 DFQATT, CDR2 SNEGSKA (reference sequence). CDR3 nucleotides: TGCAGTGCTAGAGATCTGGGCTTCACCGGATGGGACACTGAAGCTTTCTTT. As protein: CSARDLGFTGWDTEAFF.

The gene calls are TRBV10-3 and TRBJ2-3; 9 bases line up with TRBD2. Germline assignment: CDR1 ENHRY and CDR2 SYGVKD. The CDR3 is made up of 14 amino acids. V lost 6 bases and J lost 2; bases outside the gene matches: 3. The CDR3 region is CAISLAGPTDTQYF. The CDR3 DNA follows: TGTGCCATCAGCCTAGCGGGGCCCACAGATACGCAGTATTTT.

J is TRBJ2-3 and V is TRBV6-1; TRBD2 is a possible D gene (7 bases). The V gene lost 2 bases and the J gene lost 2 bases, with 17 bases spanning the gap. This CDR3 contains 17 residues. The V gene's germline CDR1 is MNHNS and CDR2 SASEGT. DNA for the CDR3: TGTGCCAGCAGTGAAAGGGGGTCGCGGGGGATCACAGATACGCAGTATTTT. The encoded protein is CASSERGSRGITDTQYF.

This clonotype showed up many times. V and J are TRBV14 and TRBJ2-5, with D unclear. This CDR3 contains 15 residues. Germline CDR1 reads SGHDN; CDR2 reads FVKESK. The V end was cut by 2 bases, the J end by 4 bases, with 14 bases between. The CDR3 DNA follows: TGTGCCAGCAGCCAACGGCGTGGGGTCCGAGAGACCCAGTACTTC. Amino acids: CASSQRRGVRETQYF. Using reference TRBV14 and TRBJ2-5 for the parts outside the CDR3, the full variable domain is EAGVTQFPSHSVIEKGQTVTLRCDPISGHDNLYWYRRVMGKEIKFLLHFVKESKQDESGMPNNRFLAERTGGTYSTLKVQPAELEDSGVYFCASSQRRGVRETQYFGPGTRLLVL.

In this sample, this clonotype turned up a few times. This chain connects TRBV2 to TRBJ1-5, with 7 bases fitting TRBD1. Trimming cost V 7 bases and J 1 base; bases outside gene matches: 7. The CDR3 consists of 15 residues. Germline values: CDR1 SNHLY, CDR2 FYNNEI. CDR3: CASKRGRRSNQPQHF. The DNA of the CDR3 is TGTGCCAGCAAGAGGGGGCGCAGGAGCAATCAGCCCCAGCATTTT.

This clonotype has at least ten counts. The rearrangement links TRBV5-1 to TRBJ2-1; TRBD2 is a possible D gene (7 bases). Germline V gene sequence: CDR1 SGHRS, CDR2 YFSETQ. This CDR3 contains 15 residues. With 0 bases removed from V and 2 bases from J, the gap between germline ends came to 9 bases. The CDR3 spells CASSLGGGPYNEQFF. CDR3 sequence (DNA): TGCGCCAGCAGCTTGGGCGGGGGCCCCTACAATGAGCAGTTCTTC.

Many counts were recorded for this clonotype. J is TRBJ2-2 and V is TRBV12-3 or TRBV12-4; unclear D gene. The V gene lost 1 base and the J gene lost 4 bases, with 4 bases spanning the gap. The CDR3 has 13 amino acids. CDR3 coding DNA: TGTGCCAGCAGTTTAGAGACCACCGGGGAGCTGTTTTTT. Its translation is CASSLETTGELFF.

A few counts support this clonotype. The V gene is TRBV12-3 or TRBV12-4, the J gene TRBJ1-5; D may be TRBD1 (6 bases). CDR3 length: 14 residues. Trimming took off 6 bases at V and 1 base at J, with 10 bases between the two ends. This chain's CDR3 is CASREGGSNQPQHF. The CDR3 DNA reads TGTGCCAGCAGGGAGGGGGGGAGCAATCAGCCCCAGCATTTT.

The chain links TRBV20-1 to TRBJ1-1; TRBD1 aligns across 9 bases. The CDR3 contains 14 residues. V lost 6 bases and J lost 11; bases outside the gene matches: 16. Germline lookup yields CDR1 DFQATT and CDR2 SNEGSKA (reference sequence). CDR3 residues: CSATRDRENMRAFF. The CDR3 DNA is TGCAGTGCCACCCGGGACAGGGAGAATATGCGGGCTTTCTTT.

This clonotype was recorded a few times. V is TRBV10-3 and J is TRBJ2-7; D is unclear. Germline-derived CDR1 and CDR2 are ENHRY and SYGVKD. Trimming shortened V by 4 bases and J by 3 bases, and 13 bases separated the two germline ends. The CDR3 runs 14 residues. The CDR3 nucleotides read TGTGCCATCAGTGGGAACCCGGGTAGCTACGAGCAGTACTTC. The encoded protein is CAISGNPGSYEQYF.

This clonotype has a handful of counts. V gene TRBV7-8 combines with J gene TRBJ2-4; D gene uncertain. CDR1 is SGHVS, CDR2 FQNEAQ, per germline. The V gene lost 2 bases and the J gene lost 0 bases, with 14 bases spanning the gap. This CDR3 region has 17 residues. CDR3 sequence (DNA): TGTGCCAGCAGCTTATTCCAAGGGCAGTCAGCCAAAAACATTCAGTACTTC. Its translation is CASSLFQGQSAKNIQYF.

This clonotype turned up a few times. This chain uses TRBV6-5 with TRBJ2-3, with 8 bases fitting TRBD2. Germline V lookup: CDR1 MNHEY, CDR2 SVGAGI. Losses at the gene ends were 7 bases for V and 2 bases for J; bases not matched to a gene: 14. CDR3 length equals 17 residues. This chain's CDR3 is CASTSGWRGENTDTQYF. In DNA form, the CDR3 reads TGTGCCAGCACCTCCGGGTGGCGGGGGGAAAACACAGATACGCAGTATTTT.

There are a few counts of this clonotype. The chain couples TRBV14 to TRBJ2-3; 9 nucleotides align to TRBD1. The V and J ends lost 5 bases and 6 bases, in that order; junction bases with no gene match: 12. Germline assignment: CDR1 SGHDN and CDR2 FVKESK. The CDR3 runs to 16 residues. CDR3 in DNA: TGTGCCAGCAGCATCGGGACAGGGTCAACCAGGGATACGCAGTATTTT. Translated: CASSIGTGSTRDTQYF.

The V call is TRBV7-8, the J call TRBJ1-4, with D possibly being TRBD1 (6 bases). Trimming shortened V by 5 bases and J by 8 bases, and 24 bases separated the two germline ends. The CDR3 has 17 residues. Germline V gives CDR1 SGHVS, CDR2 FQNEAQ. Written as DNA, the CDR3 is TGTGCCAGCAGCCCACTGAGATGGTCAGGGGCTAGAGAAAAACTGTTTTTT. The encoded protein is CASSPLRWSGAREKLFF. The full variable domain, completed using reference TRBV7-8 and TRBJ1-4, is GAGVSQSPRYKVAKRGQDVALRCDPISGHVSLFWYQQALGQGPEFLTYFQNEAQLDKSGLPSDRFFAERPEGSVSTLKIQRTQQEDSAVYLCASSPLRWSGAREKLFFGSGTQLSVL.

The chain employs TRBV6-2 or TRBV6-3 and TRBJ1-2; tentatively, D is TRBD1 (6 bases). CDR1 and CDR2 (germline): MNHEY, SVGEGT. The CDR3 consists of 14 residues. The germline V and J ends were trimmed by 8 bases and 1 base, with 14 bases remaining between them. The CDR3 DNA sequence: TGTGCCAGCTGTACCGGGACACTTAACTATGGCTACACCTTC. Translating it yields CASCTGTLNYGYTF.

The chain's CDR3 is CASRPGPTDTQYF. The CDR3 coding sequence is TGTGCCAGCAGGCCGGGACCTACAGATACGCAGTATTTT. The rearrangement joins TRBV11-3 to TRBJ2-3; either TRBD1 or TRBD2 may supply D (5 bases each). This CDR3 has 13 amino acids. Trimming shortened V by 6 bases and J by 3 bases, and 10 bases separated the two germline ends. In germline, CDR1 is SGHNT, CDR2 YENEEA.

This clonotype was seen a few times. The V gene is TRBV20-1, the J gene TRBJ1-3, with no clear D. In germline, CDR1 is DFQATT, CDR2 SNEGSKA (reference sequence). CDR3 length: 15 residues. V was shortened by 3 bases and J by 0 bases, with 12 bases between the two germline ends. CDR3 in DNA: TGCAGTGCTAGGTCCAGCCACTTCTCTGGAAACACCATATATTTT. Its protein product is CSARSSHFSGNTIYF.

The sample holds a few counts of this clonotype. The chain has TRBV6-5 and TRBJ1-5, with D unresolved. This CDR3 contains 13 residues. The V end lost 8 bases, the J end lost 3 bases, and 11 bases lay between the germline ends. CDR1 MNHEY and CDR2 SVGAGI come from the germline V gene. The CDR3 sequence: CASSRGVNQPQHF. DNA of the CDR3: TGTGCCAGCTCCCGGGGAGTCAATCAGCCCCAGCATTTT.

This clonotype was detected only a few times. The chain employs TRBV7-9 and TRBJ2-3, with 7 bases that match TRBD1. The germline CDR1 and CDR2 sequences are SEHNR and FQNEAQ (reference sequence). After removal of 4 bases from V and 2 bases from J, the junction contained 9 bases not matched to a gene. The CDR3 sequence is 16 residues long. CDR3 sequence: CASSSLTGPATDTQYF. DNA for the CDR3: TGTGCCAGCAGCTCGTTGACAGGGCCCGCCACAGATACGCAGTATTTT.

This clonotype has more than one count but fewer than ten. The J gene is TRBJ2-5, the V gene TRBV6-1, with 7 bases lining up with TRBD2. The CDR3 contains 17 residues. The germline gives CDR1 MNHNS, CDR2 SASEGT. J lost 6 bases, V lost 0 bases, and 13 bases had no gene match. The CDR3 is CASSEAGLGGQLKTQYF. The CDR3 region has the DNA TGTGCCAGCAGTGAAGCTGGACTGGGAGGGCAGCTGAAGACCCAGTACTTC.

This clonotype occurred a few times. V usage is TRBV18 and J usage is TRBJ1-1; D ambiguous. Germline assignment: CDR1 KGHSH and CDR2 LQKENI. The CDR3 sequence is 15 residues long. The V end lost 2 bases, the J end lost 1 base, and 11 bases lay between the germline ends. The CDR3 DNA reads TGTGCCAGCTCACCATCGACGTCCCCGAACACTGAAGCTTTCTTT. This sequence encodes CASSPSTSPNTEAFF.

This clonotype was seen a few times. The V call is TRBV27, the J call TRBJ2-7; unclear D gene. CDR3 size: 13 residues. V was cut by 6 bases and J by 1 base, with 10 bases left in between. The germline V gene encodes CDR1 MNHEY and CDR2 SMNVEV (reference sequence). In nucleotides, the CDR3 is TGTGCCAGCAGCTCCCCGCCTTCCTACGAGCAGTACTTC. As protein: CASSSPPSYEQYF.

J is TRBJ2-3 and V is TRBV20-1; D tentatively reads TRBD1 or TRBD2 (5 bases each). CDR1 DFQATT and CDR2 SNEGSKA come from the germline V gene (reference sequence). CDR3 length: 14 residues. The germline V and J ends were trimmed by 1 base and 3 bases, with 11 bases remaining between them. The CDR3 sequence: CSARGWGSTDTQYF. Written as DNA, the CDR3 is TGCAGTGCTAGAGGTTGGGGGAGTACAGATACGCAGTATTTT.

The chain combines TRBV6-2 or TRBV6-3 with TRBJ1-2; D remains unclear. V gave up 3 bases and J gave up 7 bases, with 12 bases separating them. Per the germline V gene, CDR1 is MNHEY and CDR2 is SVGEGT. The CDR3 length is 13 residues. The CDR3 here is CASSYQSRGGYTF. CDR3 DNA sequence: TGTGCCAGCAGTTATCAGTCCCGCGGTGGCTACACCTTC.

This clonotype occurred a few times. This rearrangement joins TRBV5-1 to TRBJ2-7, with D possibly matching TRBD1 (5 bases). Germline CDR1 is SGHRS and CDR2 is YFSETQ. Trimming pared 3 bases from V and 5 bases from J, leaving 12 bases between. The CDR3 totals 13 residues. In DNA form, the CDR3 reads TGCGCCAGCAGCTGGAACAGGAACAACGAGCAGTACTTC. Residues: CASSWNRNNEQYF.

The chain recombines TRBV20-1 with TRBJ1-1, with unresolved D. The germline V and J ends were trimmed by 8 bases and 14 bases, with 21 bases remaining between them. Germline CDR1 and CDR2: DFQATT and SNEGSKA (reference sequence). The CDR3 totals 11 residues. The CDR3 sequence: CSTPRRAREFF. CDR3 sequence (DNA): TGCAGTACTCCCAGGCGCGCAAGGGAATTCTTT.

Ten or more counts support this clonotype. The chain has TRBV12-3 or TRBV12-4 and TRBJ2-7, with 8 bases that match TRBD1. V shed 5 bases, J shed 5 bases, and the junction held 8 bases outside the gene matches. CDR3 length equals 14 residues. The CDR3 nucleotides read TGTGCCAGCAGTCAGCAGACAGGGGCGGACGAGCAGTACTTC. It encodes CASSQQTGADEQYF.

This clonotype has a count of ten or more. CDR3 sequence: CASSSGRGNEQFF. For the CDR3, the DNA is TGTGCCAGCAGCTCCGGCAGGGGCAATGAGCAGTTCTTC. This chain connects TRBV7-3 to TRBJ2-1; D is possibly TRBD1 (6 bases). CDR3 length equals 13 residues. V was clipped by 4 bases and J by 6 bases, with 10 bases between them. Germline loops: CDR1 SGHTA, CDR2 FQGTGA.

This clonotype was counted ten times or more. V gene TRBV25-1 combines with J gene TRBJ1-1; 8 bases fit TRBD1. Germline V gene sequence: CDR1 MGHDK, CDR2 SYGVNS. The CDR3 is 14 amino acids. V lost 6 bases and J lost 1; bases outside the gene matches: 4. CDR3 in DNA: TGTGCCAGCAGCCGACAGGGGCGGAACACTGAAGCTTTCTTT. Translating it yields CASSRQGRNTEAFF.

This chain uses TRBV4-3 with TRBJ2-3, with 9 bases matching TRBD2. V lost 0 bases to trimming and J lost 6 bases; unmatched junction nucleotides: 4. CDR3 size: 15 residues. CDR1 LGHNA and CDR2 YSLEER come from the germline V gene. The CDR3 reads CASSQEKREVDTQYF. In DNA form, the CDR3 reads TGCGCCAGCAGCCAAGAGAAGCGGGAGGTGGATACGCAGTATTTT.